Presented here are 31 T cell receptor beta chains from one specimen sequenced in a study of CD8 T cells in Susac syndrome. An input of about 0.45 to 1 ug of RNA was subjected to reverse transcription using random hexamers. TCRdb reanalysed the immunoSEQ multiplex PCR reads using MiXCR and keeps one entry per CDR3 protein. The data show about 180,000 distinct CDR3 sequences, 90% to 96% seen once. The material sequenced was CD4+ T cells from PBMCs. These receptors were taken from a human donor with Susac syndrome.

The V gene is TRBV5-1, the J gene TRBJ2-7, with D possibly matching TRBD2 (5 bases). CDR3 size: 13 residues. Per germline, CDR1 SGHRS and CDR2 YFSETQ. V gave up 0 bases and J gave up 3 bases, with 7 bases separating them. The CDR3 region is CASSLVSGYEQYF. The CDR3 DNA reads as TGCGCCAGCAGCTTGGTAAGCGGCTACGAGCAGTACTTC. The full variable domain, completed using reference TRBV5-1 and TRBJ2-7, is KAGVTQTPRYLIKTRGQQVTLSCSPISGHRSVSWYQQTPGQGLQFLFEYFSETQRNKGNFPGRFSGRQFSNSRSEMNVSTLELGDSALYLCASSLVSGYEQYFGPGTRLTVT.

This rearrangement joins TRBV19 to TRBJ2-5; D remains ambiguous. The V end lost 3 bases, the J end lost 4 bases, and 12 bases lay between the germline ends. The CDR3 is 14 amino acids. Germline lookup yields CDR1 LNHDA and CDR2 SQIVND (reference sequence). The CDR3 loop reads CASSMNGQLETQYF. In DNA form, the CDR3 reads TGTGCCAGTAGTATGAACGGCCAATTAGAGACCCAGTACTTC.

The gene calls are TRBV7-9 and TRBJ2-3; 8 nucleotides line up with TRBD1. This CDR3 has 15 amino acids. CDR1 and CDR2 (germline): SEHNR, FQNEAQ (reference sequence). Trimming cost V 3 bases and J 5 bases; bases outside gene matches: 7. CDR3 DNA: TGTGCCAGCAGCTTGCAGGGGGCTCAGGGAGATACGCAGTATTTT. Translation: CASSLQGAQGDTQYF.

The chain's CDR3 is CASSYSGGQPEQYV. CDR3 DNA sequence: TGTGCCAGCAGTTACTCGGGGGGGCAACCCGAGCAGTACGTC. This rearrangement joins TRBV6-2 or TRBV6-3 to TRBJ2-7, with D possibly being TRBD2 (7 bases). Germline lookup yields CDR1 MNHEY and CDR2 SVGEGT. V lost 0 bases, J lost 6 bases, and 12 bases lay in between. This CDR3 has 14 residues.

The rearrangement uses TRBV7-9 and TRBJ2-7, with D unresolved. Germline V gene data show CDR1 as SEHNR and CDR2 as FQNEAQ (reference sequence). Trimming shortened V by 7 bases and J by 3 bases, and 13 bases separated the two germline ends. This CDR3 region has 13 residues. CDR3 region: CASTPNAIYEQYF. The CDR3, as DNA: TGTGCCAGCACCCCGAACGCCATCTACGAGCAGTACTTC.

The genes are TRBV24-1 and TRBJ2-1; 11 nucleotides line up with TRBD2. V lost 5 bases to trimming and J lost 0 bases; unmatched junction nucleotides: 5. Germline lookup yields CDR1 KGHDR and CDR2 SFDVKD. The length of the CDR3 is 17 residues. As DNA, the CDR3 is TGTGCCACCAGTGCGGCTAGCGGGAGGCCCTCCTACAATGAGCAGTTCTTC. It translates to CATSAASGRPSYNEQFF.

The CDR3 nucleotides read TGTGCCAGCAATCGACAGGGGGCTACCGGGGAGCTGTTTTTT. It specifies CASNRQGATGELFF. The V gene is TRBV28, the J gene TRBJ2-2; 10 positions agree with TRBD1. Germline trimming cut 7 bases from V and 5 bases from J; bases unmatched to any gene: 4. The germline CDR1 and CDR2 sequences are MDHEN and SYDVKM. The CDR3 sequence is 14 residues long.

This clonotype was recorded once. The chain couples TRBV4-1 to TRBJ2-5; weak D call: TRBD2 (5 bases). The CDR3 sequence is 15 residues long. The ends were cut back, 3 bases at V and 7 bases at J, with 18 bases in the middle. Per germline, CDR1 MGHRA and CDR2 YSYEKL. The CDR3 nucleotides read TGCGCCAGCAGCCATCAACAGCAGTTTGGGAGGACCCAGTACTTC. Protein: CASSHQQQFGRTQYF.

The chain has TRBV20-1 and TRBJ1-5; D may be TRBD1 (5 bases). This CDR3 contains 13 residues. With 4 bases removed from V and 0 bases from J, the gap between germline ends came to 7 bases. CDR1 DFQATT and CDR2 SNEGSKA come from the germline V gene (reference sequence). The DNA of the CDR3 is TGCAGTGCTACCGGGACTAGCAATCAGCCCCAGCATTTT. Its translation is CSATGTSNQPQHF.

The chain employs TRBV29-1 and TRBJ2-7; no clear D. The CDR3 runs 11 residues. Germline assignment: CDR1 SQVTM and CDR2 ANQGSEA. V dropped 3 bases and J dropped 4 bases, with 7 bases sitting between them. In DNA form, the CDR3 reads TGCAGCGTTGAGGAGAGTTACGAGCAGTACTTC. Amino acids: CSVEESYEQYF.

CDR3 sequence reads: CASSQMTSSGNTIYF. CDR3 bases: TGTGCCAGCAGCCAAATGACCAGCTCTGGAAACACCATATATTTT. The chain couples TRBV3-1 to TRBJ1-3; unclear D gene. The CDR3 loop spans 15 amino acids. Germline V gives CDR1 LGHDT, CDR2 YNNKEL (reference sequence). The V and J ends lost 2 bases and 0 bases respectively, with 8 bases between them.

CDR3 nucleotides: TGTGCCAGCAGCGACAGGGGCAATGAGCAGTTCTTC. It translates to CASSDRGNEQFF. The V and J genes are TRBV11-2 and TRBJ2-1, with 8 positions matching TRBD1. V was pared by 5 bases and J by 6 bases, with 0 bases of the junction left unmatched. The CDR3 runs to 12 residues. Germline V gene lookup returns CDR1 SGHAT and CDR2 FQNNGV. The whole variable domain, filled in from reference TRBV11-2 and TRBJ2-1, reads EAGVAQSPRYKIIEKRQSVAFWCNPISGHATLYWYQQILGQGPKLLIQFQNNGVVDDSQLPKDRFSAERLKGVDSTLKIQPAKLEDSAVYLCASSDRGNEQFFGPGTRLTVL.

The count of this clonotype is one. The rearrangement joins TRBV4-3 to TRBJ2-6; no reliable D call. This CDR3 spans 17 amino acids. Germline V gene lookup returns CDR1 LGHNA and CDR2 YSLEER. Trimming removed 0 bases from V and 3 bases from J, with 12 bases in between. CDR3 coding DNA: TGCGCCAGCAGCCAAGATAGGCGGAACGATGGGGCCAACGTCCTGACTTTC. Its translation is CASSQDRRNDGANVLTF.

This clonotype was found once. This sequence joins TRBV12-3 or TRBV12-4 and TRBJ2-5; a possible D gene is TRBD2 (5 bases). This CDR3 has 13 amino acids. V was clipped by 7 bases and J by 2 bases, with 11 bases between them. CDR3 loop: CASNYREQETQYF. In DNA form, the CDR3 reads TGTGCCAGCAACTACCGGGAACAAGAGACCCAGTACTTC.

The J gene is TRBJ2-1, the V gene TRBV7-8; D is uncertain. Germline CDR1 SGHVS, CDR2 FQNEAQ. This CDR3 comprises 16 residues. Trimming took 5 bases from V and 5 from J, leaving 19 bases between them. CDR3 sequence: CASSRHSTRLNNEQFF. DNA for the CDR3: TGTGCCAGCAGCCGACACTCCACCAGGCTAAACAATGAGCAGTTCTTC.

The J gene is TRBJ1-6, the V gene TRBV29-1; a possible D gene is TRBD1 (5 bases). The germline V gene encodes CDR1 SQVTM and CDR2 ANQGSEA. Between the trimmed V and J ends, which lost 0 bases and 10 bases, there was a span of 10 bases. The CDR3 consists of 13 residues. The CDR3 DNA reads TGCAGCGTTGAAGAACAAGAGGGGTCACCCCTCCACTTT. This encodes CSVEEQEGSPLHF.

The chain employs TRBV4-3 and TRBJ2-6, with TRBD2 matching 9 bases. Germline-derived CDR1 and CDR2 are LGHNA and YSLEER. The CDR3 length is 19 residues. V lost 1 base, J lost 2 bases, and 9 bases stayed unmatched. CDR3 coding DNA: TGCGCCAGCAGCCAAGGTCTCGCGGGGGGGACCGCTGGGGCCAACGTCCTGACTTTC. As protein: CASSQGLAGGTAGANVLTF.

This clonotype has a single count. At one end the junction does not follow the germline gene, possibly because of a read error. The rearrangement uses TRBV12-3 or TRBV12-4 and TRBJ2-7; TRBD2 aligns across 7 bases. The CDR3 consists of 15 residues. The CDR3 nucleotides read TGTGCCAGTAGTTTCAGCCCTAGCGGTGTTTACGAGCAGTACTTC. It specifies CASSFSPSGVYEQYF.

CDR3 in DNA: TGTGCCAGCGGACTAGCGTACGAGCAGTACTTC. It is translated as CASGLAYEQYF. The chain is built from TRBV2 and TRBJ2-7, with 9 positions matching TRBD2. The length of the CDR3 is 11 residues. In germline, CDR1 is SNHLY, CDR2 FYNNEI. The ends lost 8 bases at V and 4 bases at J; junction bases unmatched: 0.

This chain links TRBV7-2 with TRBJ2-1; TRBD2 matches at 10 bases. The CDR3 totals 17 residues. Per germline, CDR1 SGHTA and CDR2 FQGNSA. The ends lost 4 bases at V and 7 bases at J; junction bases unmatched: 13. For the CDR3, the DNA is TGTGCCAGCAGCTCCGCTAGCGCTAGCGGGAGAAGGAATGAGCAGTTCTTC. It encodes CASSSASASGRRNEQFF.

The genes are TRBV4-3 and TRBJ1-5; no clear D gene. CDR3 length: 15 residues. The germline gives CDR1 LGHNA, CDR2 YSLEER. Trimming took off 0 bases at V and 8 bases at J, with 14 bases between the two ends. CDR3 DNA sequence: TGCGCCAGCAGCCAAGATCGGCAGTCAAACAAGCCCCAGCATTTT. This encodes CASSQDRQSNKPQHF.

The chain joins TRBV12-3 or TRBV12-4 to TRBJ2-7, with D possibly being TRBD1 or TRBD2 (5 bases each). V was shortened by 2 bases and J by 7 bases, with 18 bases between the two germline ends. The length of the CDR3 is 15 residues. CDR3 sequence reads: CASSLQSPGTREQYF. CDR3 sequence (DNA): TGTGCCAGCAGTTTACAGTCCCCAGGGACGCGTGAGCAGTACTTC.

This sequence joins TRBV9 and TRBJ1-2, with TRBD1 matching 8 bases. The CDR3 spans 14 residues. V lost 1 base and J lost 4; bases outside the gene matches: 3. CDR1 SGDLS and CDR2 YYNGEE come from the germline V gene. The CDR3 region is CASSVFQGAYGYTF. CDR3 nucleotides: TGTGCCAGCAGCGTATTCCAGGGGGCCTATGGCTACACCTTC.

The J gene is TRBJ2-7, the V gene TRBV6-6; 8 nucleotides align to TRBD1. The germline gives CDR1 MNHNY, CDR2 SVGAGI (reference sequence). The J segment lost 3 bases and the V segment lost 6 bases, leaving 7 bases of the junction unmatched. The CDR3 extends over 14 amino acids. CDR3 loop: CASSSGTGHYEQYV. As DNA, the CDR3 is TGTGCCAGCAGCTCCGGGACAGGCCACTACGAGCAGTACGTC.

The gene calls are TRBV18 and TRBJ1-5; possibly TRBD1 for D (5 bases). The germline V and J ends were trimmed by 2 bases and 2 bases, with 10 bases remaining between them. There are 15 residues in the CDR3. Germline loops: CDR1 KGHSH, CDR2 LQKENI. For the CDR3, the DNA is TGTGCCAGCTCACCAGAGGGGTATGGCAATCAGCCCCAGCATTTT. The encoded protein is CASSPEGYGNQPQHF.

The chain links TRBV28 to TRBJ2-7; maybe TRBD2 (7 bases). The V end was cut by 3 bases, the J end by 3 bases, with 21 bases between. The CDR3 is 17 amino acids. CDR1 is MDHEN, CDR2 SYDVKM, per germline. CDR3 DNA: TGTGCCAGCAGTTTCGACCCCCGGGGGCTAGCGGACTACGAGCAGTACTTC. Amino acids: CASSFDPRGLADYEQYF.

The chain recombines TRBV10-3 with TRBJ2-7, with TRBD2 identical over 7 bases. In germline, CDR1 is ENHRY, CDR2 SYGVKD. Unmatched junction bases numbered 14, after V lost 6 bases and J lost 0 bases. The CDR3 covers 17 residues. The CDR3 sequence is CAISRGSGRGNSYEQYF. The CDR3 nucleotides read TGTGCCATCAGCCGGGGGTCGGGGCGGGGGAACTCCTACGAGCAGTACTTC.

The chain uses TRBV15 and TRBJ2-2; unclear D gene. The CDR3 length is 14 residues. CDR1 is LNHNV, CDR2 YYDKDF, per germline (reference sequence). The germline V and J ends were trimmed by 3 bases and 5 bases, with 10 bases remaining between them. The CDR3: CATSSLKLTGELFF. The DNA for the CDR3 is TGTGCCACCAGCAGCCTCAAATTGACCGGGGAGCTGTTTTTT.

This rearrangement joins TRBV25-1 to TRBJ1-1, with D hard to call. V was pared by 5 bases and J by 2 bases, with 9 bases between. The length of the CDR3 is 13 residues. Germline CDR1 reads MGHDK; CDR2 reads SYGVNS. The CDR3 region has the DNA TGTGCCAGCAGTATGGGATTTAACACTGAAGCTTTCTTT. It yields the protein CASSMGFNTEAFF.

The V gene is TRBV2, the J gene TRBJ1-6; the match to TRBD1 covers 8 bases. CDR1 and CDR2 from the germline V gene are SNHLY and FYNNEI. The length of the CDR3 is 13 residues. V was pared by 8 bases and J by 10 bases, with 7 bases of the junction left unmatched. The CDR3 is CASLPGGNSPLHF. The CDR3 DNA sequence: TGTGCCAGCCTCCCAGGGGGCAACTCACCCCTCCACTTT.

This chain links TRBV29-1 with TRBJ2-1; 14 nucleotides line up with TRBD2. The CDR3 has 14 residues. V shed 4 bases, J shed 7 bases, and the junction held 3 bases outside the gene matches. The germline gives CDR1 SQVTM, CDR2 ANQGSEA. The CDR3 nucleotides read TGCAGCGTTGCGGGACTAGCGGGGGAGAATGAGCAGTTCTTC. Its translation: CSVAGLAGENEQFF.